The entry below gives a single TCR beta chain sequence along with its context. The antigen is undetermined. Assay: immunoSEQ multiplex PCR; the TCRdb copy retains only in-frame clones and omits some. This sample has around 56,000 clones, with roughly three quarters found just once. The sample comes from a study of OX40 agonist ivuxolimab in advanced cancers. At the level of the study: Averaging roughly 60 years in age, with a range of about 23 to 80, the cohort was 80% to 90% male. Earlier treatment with anti-PD-1, anti-PD-L1 or anti-CTLA-4 was permitted, and over 35% had received some.

The CDR3 runs to 17 residues. Study-level results: Partial responders treated at 0.1-3.0 mg/kg exhibited clonal expansion among the lowest measured. At 0.1 to 3.0 mg/kg, CD4+ and CD8+ blood T cells expanded clonally by week 6.

The sequencing here drew on CD4+ or CD8+ T cells sorted from blood, taken in a trial of the OX40 agonist ivuxolimab. The chain is built from TRBV21-1 and TRBJ1-3; TRBD1, the table's D call, lacks a check against the DNA. TRBV21-1 is noted as a pseudogene. This sequence originates from an adult with an advanced solid tumor such as melanoma, head and neck, liver or kidney cancer. The CDR3 loop reads CASSNIVQGDSGNTIYF. The CDR3 coding sequence is TGTGCCAGCAGCAACATTGTACAGGGCGACTCTGGAAACACCATATATTTT.